This TCR beta chain was sequenced in a study of vaccination and CD4 T cells after COVID-19. Worth noting for this clonotype: The target antigen is unknown.

Documented treatment: approximately nine-day PBMC culture with coronavirus spike peptide pools or control peptides (ViraFEST assay). Germline-derived CDR1 and CDR2 are DFQATT and SNEGSKA (reference sequence). The germline V and J ends were trimmed by 0 bases and 1 base, with 7 bases remaining between them. The CDR3 loop spans 13 amino acids. The Oncomine TCR Beta short-read assay generated sequence data from the DNA of cultured CD4+ T cells. TCRdb reprocessed the PCR reads via MiXCR and lists one record per CDR3 protein. The sample has around 12,000 distinct CDR3 sequences; around two fifths are singletons.

The sequenced sample consisted of CD4+ T cells from blood, cultured in vitro. This sequence originates from a human donor who had recovered from COVID-19. V gene TRBV20-1 combines with J gene TRBJ2-7; no firm D call. As DNA, the CDR3 is TGCAGTGCTAGAGATCTTAATTCCTACGAGCAGTACTTC. This encodes CSARDLNSYEQYF.